The 21 T cell receptor beta chains below come from one sample, sequenced in a study of CD8 T cells in Susac syndrome. With random hexamers, reverse transcription was performed on roughly 0.45 to 1 ug of RNA. One entry per CDR3 protein results from TCRdb running MiXCR on the immunoSEQ multiplex PCR reads. The data show hundreds of thousands of distinct CDR3 sequences, approximately 92% seen once. Material for sequencing was CD4+ T cells from PBMCs. These receptors originate from a human donor with multiple sclerosis.

V is TRBV5-1 and J is TRBJ2-3; TRBD2 aligns across 9 bases. Trimming at V came to 5 bases and at J to 2 bases, leaving 9 bases not matched to a gene. There are 16 residues in the CDR3. Germline V gene data show CDR1 as SGHRS and CDR2 as YFSETQ. The CDR3 coding sequence is TGCGCCAGCAGATTGCCAGCGGGAGGCTCCACAGATACGCAGTATTTT. Translation: CASRLPAGGSTDTQYF.

V usage is TRBV19 and J usage is TRBJ1-1; D gene unclear. CDR1 and CDR2 from the germline V gene are LNHDA and SQIVND (reference sequence). This CDR3 region has 14 residues. The V gene lost 4 bases and the J gene lost 1 base, with 10 bases spanning the gap. CDR3 protein: CASSTLTQNTEAFF. The CDR3 nucleotides read TGTGCCAGTAGTACCCTGACACAGAACACTGAAGCTTTCTTT.

V is TRBV12-3 or TRBV12-4 and J is TRBJ2-5; 14 bases align to TRBD2. This CDR3 region has 16 residues. The V segment lost 6 bases and the J segment 5 bases; nucleotides outside the gene matches: 8. Written as DNA, the CDR3 is TGTGCCAGCAGCAAGGGGACTAGCGGGAGTTGGGAGACCCAGTACTTC. Protein: CASSKGTSGSWETQYF.

CDR3: CASSQDVHRGSFF. CDR3 DNA sequence: TGCGCCAGCAGCCAGGATGTCCACCGGGGGTCTTTCTTT. The chain has TRBV4-1 and TRBJ1-1; a weak D match, TRBD1 (5 bases). Trimming cost V 3 bases and J 12 bases, with 17 bases left between them. Per germline, CDR1 MGHRA and CDR2 YSYEKL. The CDR3 consists of 13 residues.

The V call is TRBV9, the J call TRBJ2-2; a possible D gene is TRBD2 (7 bases). CDR1 is SGDLS and CDR2 is YYNGEE in the germline V gene. Trimming stripped 0 bases from V and 4 bases from J, with 10 bases between. This CDR3 comprises 15 residues. CDR3 nucleotide sequence: TGTGCCAGCAGCGTAGAGGGGGGGGCCACCGGGGAGCTGTTTTTT. Its protein product is CASSVEGGATGELFF.

The gene calls are TRBV5-8 and TRBJ1-4; TRBD1 might be the D (6 bases). Deletions cut 4 bases from V and 8 bases from J, with 15 bases between. Germline V gene data show CDR1 as SGHTS and CDR2 as YDEGEE. The CDR3 is made up of 14 amino acids. The CDR3 region has the DNA TGTGCCAGCAGCCTGGGAACAGGGAGGGAAAAACTGTTTTTT. This encodes CASSLGTGREKLFF.

In this sample, this clonotype turned up once. The chain is built from TRBV19 and TRBJ1-2; D gene uncertain. Germline CDR1 reads LNHDA; CDR2 reads SQIVND (reference sequence). The CDR3 is 13 amino acids. Deletions cut 7 bases from V and 4 bases from J, with 13 bases between. The CDR3 sequence is CASTRTAPYGYTF. CDR3 nucleotides: TGTGCCAGTACGAGGACCGCTCCCTATGGCTACACCTTC.

The genes are TRBV23-1 and TRBJ2-5; D ambiguous. TRBV23-1 has ORF status, its function being uncertain. Trimming pared 3 bases from V and 7 bases from J, leaving 21 bases between. The CDR3 has 16 amino acids. The CDR3, as DNA: TGCGCCAGCAGTCAGTTTCGAAGGGCCTACACGGGGACCCAGTACTTC. Protein: CASSQFRRAYTGTQYF.

The rearrangement links TRBV12-3 or TRBV12-4 to TRBJ1-1; D remains unclear. The CDR3 spans 14 residues. V lost 7 bases, J lost 1 base, and 13 bases lay in between. CDR3 in DNA: TGTGCCAGCATCCCCGGACGGAGGAACACTGAAGCTTTCTTT. Translating it yields CASIPGRRNTEAFF.

V is TRBV20-1 and J is TRBJ1-2; TRBD1 is a possible D gene (5 bases). V lost 6 bases, J lost 0 bases, and 17 bases lay in between. Germline CDR1 reads DFQATT; CDR2 reads SNEGSKA (reference sequence). The CDR3 is made up of 15 amino acids. In DNA, the CDR3 is TGCAGTGCGAGCCAGTCGGGGGGTCCTAACTATGGCTACACCTTC. This codes for CSASQSGGPNYGYTF.

The rearrangement links TRBV12-3 or TRBV12-4 to TRBJ1-5; D ambiguous. There are 15 residues in the CDR3. Between the trimmed V and J ends, which lost 1 base and 0 bases, there was a span of 7 bases. The CDR3 loop is CASSLDRFSNQPQHF. The CDR3 nucleotides read TGTGCCAGCAGTTTAGACAGATTTAGCAATCAGCCCCAGCATTTT.

The J gene is TRBJ1-5, the V gene TRBV6-1; D uncertain. The CDR3 is made up of 15 amino acids. Between the trimmed V and J ends, which lost 4 bases and 1 base, there was a span of 11 bases. CDR1 is MNHNS, CDR2 SASEGT, per germline. CDR3 in amino acids: CASSGEGGSNQPQHF. The CDR3 DNA is TGTGCCAGCAGTGGAGAGGGCGGAAGCAATCAGCCCCAGCATTTT.

This clonotype was seen only a few times. CDR3 protein: CASSEGYGYTF. The CDR3 DNA follows: TGTGCCAGCAGTGAGGGTTATGGCTACACCTTC. The chain is built from TRBV6-1 and TRBJ1-2; D not resolved. CDR1 is MNHNS, CDR2 SASEGT, per germline. V gave up 3 bases and J gave up 5 bases, with 4 bases separating them. This CDR3 spans 11 amino acids.

V and J are TRBV2 and TRBJ1-4, with 10 bases aligning to TRBD1. CDR1 is SNHLY, CDR2 FYNNEI, per germline. The CDR3 has 13 residues. Trimming removed 11 bases from V and 8 bases from J; junction bases left unmatched: 8. The CDR3 nucleotides read TGTGCCTCCCGGGACAGGGGTCGGGAAAAACTGTTTTTT. Its protein is CASRDRGREKLFF. Full variable domain (outside the CDR3, taken from reference TRBV2 and TRBJ1-4): EPEVTQTPSHQVTQMGQEVILRCVPISNHLYFYWYRQILGQKVEFLVSFYNNEISEKSEIFDDQFSVERPDGSNFTLKIRSTKLEDSAMYFCASRDRGREKLFFGSGTQLSVL.

V usage is TRBV13 and J usage is TRBJ1-2; 9 positions match TRBD1. The V segment lost 5 bases and the J segment 4 bases; nucleotides outside the gene matches: 14. The CDR3 covers 17 residues. Looked up from germline, CDR1 is PRHDT and CDR2 is FYEKMQ (reference sequence). The CDR3 nucleotides read TGTGCCAGCAGCGCACAGGGGGCCAGCTGGGCGGGCTATGGCTACACCTTC. Protein product: CASSAQGASWAGYGYTF.

V gene TRBV29-1 combines with J gene TRBJ2-3; D uncertain. The V gene's germline CDR1 is SQVTM and CDR2 ANQGSEA. The CDR3 has 12 residues. V was clipped by 2 bases and J by 6 bases, with 9 bases between them. CDR3 nucleotides: TGCAGCGTTGAAAGGTGGGGTGATACGCAGTATTTT. Protein sequence: CSVERWGDTQYF.

CDR3 residues: CATRQGVSNQPQHF. The CDR3 DNA sequence: TGTGCCACCCGACAGGGAGTGAGCAATCAGCCCCAGCATTTT. V usage is TRBV10-3 and J usage is TRBJ1-5; 7 bases line up with TRBD1. Germline loops: CDR1 ENHRY, CDR2 SYGVKD. The CDR3 is made up of 14 amino acids. Trimming took 10 bases from V and 1 from J; bases not matched to a gene: 7.

The CDR3 here is CASSLQGKGNTIYF. The CDR3, as DNA: TGTGCCAGCAGCCTACAGGGGAAAGGAAACACCATATATTTT. This chain links TRBV3-1 with TRBJ1-3; 7 nucleotides line up with TRBD1. The trim removed 4 bases at V and 4 bases at J, leaving 4 bases unmatched. Germline-derived CDR1 and CDR2 are LGHDT and YNNKEL (reference sequence). The CDR3 extends over 14 amino acids.

The J gene is TRBJ2-5, the V gene TRBV12-3 or TRBV12-4; D not certain. Between the trimmed V and J ends, which lost 0 bases and 2 bases, there was a span of 10 bases. The CDR3 is 15 residues long. CDR3: CASSLARGKQETQYF. The CDR3 region has the DNA TGTGCCAGCAGTTTAGCCCGTGGGAAACAAGAGACCCAGTACTTC.

The chain links TRBV7-3 to TRBJ2-3; unclear D gene. Deletions cut 1 base from V and 2 bases from J, with 7 bases between. In germline, CDR1 is SGHTA, CDR2 FQGTGA. The CDR3 has 14 residues. The CDR3 nucleotides are TGTGCCAGCAGCTTAAGGGCCCTCACAGATACGCAGTATTTT. It specifies CASSLRALTDTQYF. The full variable domain, with the rest looked up from reference TRBV7-3 and TRBJ2-3, is GAGVSQTPSNKVTEKGKYVELRCDPISGHTALYWYRQSLGQGPEFLIYFQGTGAADDSGLPNDRFFAVRPEGSVSTLKIQRTERGDSAVYLCASSLRALTDTQYFGPGTRLTVL.

This chain uses TRBV2 with TRBJ2-2, with D perhaps given as TRBD1 or TRBD2 (5 bases each). Germline lookup yields CDR1 SNHLY and CDR2 FYNNEI. The ends were cut back, 8 bases at V and 6 bases at J, with 10 bases in the middle. The CDR3 runs to 12 residues. The CDR3 reads CASLLGAGELFF. CDR3 nucleotides: TGTGCCAGCCTACTAGGGGCCGGGGAGCTGTTTTTT. Supplemented by reference TRBV2 and TRBJ2-2, the full variable domain reads EPEVTQTPSHQVTQMGQEVILRCVPISNHLYFYWYRQILGQKVEFLVSFYNNEISEKSEIFDDQFSVERPDGSNFTLKIRSTKLEDSAMYFCASLLGAGELFFGEGSRLTVL.